This T cell receptor beta chain was captured in a study of CD8+CD57+ T cells in acquired aplastic anemia. Study details: Healthy donor CD4+ samples were sequenced to a depth that averaged roughly 10 million reads. Regarding the study as a whole: Both patients and controls carried the same twenty-nine CD8+ CDR3 sequences.

The template used for profiling TCR beta VDJ and CDR3 was genomic DNA. TCRdb processed the reads anew with MiXCR; each CDR3 protein has one entry. Of around 400,000 distinct CDR3 sequences in the sample, 55% to 75% are singletons; the top ten hold 4%. A word on this clonotype: Its matching antigen is unknown.

Source material: sorted CD4+, CD8+, or CD8+CD57+ T cells (not recorded which) from PBMCs. The source is a human donor in good health, serving as a control.

The CDR3 region is CSASGRRSNYEQFF. As DNA, the CDR3 is TGCAGTGCTAGTGGGCGCAGGTCTAATTATGAGCAGTTCTTC. V gene TRBV20-1 combines with J gene TRBJ2-1; D call uncertain. Trimming left V 3 bases short and J 8 bases short, with 17 bases between. CDR1 and CDR2 from the germline V gene are DFQATT and SNEGSKA (reference sequence). The CDR3 is made up of 14 amino acids.